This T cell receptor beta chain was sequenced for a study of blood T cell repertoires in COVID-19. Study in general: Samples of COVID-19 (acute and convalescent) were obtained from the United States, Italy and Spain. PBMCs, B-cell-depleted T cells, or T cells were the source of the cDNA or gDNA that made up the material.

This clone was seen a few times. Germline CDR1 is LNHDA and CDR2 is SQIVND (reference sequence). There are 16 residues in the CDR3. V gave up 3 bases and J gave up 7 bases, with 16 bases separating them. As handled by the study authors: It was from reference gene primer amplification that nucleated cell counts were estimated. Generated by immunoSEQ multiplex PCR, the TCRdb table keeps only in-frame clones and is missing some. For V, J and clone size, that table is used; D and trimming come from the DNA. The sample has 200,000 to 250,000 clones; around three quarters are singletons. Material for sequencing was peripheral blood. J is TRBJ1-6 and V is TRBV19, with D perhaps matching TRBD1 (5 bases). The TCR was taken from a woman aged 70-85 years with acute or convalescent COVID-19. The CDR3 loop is CASSINRRGWNSPLHF. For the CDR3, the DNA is TGTGCCAGTAGTATTAACCGTAGGGGTTGGAATTCACCCCTCCACTTT.